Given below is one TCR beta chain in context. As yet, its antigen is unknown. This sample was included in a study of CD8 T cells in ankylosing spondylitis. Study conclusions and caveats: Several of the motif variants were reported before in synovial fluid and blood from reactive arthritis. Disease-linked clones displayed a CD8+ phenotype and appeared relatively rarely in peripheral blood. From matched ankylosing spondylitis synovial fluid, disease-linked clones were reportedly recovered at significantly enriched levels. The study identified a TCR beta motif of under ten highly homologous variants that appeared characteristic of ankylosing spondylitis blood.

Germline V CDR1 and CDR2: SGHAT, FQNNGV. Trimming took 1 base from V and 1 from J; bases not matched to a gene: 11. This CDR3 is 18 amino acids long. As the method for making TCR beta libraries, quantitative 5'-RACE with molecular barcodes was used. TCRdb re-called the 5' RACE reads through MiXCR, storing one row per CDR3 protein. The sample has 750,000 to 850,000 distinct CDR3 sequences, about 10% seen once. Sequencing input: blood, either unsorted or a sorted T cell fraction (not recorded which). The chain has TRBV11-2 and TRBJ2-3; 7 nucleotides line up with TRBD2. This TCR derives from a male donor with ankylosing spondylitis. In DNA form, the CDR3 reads TGTGCCAGCAGCTTAGTAATGGGCGGCGGGGGTGGCACAGATACGCAGTATTTT. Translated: CASSLVMGGGGGTDTQYF.